The 8 T cell receptor beta chains below all came from one sample that was sequenced in a study of PD-L1 blockade in urothelial cancer. The table came from immunoSEQ multiplex PCR; TCRdb's copy has only in-frame clones and leaves some out. The repertoire holds approximately 100,000 clones, with under 85% as singletons. The sample consisted of PBMCs, taken around atezolizumab (anti-PD-L1) treatment. The receptor set was obtained from a man aged 50 to 59 with urothelial cancer.

This chain links TRBV2 with TRBJ2-1, with TRBD2 matching over 9 bases. The CDR3 totals 14 residues. CDR1 and CDR2 (germline): SNHLY, FYNNEI. V was clipped by 3 bases and J by 10 bases; unmatched bases: 7. Here the CDR3 reads CASSDMREGQEQFF. The CDR3 DNA sequence: TGTGCCAGCAGTGATATGCGGGAGGGCCAGGAGCAGTTCTTC. Full variable domain (outside the CDR3, taken from reference TRBV2 and TRBJ2-1): EPEVTQTPSHQVTQMGQEVILRCVPISNHLYFYWYRQILGQKVEFLVSFYNNEISEKSEIFDDQFSVERPDGSNFTLKIRSTKLEDSAMYFCASSDMREGQEQFFGPGTRLTVL.

This chain links TRBV4-1 with TRBJ2-1, with a possible D match to TRBD2 (5 bases). Trimming took off 0 bases at V and 6 bases at J, with 9 bases between the two ends. This CDR3 is 14 amino acids long. From germline, CDR1 is MGHRA and CDR2 YSYEKL. The CDR3 sequence is CASSQDRTRNEQFF. The CDR3 nucleotides are TGCGCCAGCAGCCAAGATCGGACTCGCAATGAGCAGTTCTTC.

The chain combines TRBV2 with TRBJ2-7, with D unresolved. The CDR3 spans 11 residues. The germline V gene has CDR1 SNHLY and CDR2 FYNNEI. Trimming cost V 5 bases and J 6 bases, with 8 bases left between them. CDR3 bases: TGTGCCAGCAGTCTCCAACTCGAGCAGTACTTC. It codes for CASSLQLEQYF.

This chain joins TRBV18 and TRBJ2-6, with 10 bases lining up with TRBD2. The CDR3 covers 18 residues. Germline V gene sequence: CDR1 KGHSH, CDR2 LQKENI. Losses at the gene ends were 2 bases for V and 1 base for J; bases not matched to a gene: 5. As DNA, the CDR3 is TGTGCCAGCTCACCAGTGGGACTAGCGATTTCTGGGGCCAACGTCCTGACTTTC. The encoded protein is CASSPVGLAISGANVLTF.

This CDR3 is CAISSLRGNEQFF. The DNA of the CDR3 is TGTGCCATCTCCTCACTCCGGGGCAATGAGCAGTTCTTC. V is TRBV19 and J is TRBJ2-1; D is possibly TRBD2 (5 bases). The length of the CDR3 is 13 residues. Trimming left V 10 bases short and J 6 bases short, with 16 bases between. CDR1 is LNHDA, CDR2 SQIVND, per germline (reference sequence).

This sequence joins TRBV29-1 and TRBJ2-7; 7 bases line up with TRBD2. The CDR3 is 14 residues long. Trimming cost V 7 bases and J 2 bases; bases outside gene matches: 11. The germline CDR1 and CDR2 sequences are SQVTM and ANQGSEA. In nucleotides, the CDR3 is TGCAGCGCTTCAAAAGCTAGCGGTACCTACGAGCAGTACTTC. It is translated as CSASKASGTYEQYF.

This rearrangement joins TRBV9 to TRBJ2-5; 12 bases match TRBD2. The V and J ends lost 3 bases and 5 bases, in that order; junction bases with no gene match: 8. The length of the CDR3 is 16 residues. Germline V gene sequence: CDR1 SGDLS, CDR2 YYNGEE. CDR3 amino acids: CASSGMGLAGRETQYF. The CDR3 nucleotides read TGTGCCAGCAGCGGAATGGGACTAGCGGGCCGTGAGACCCAGTACTTC.

The chain combines TRBV19 with TRBJ2-2; the match to TRBD2 covers 11 bases. Germline V gene sequence: CDR1 LNHDA, CDR2 SQIVND (reference sequence). V lost 7 bases to trimming and J lost 4 bases; unmatched junction nucleotides: 8. The CDR3 runs 16 residues. The CDR3 region is CASISIAGGVTGELFF. CDR3 sequence (DNA): TGTGCCAGTATTTCGATAGCGGGAGGGGTCACCGGGGAGCTGTTTTTT.